This TCR beta chain was documented in a study of T cells in Graves' hyperthyroidism and ophthalmopathy. This CDR3 comprises 14 residues. The germline V gene encodes CDR1 MNHEY and CDR2 SMNVEV (reference sequence). The V gene lost 3 bases and the J gene lost 5 bases, with 13 bases spanning the gap. PBMCs were sourced from around 10 ml fresh peripheral blood. Amplification targeted TCR beta CDR3 regions from RNA transcripts. When the TCR CDR3 underwent first-round RT-PCR, the HTBI primer set was used. TCRdb processed the multiplex PCR reads anew with MiXCR; each CDR3 protein has one entry. The sample lists fewer than 300,000 distinct CDR3 sequences, around 25% seen once, with 25% to 30% in the top ten.

V gene TRBV27 combines with J gene TRBJ2-5, with a possible D match to TRBD2 (5 bases). The sequenced sample was blood. This sequence originates from a man aged 40-49 years with Graves' hyperthyroidism that later progressed to Graves' ophthalmopathy. CDR3 coding DNA: TGTGCCAGCAGTTTTGAGGGTTTTAGGGAGACCCAGTACTTC. Its translation is CASSFEGFRETQYF.